The source of this T cell receptor beta chain is a study of blood T cell repertoires in COVID-19. Sequencing used immunoSEQ multiplex PCR; TCRdb keeps in-frame clones, though not all of them. The sample has about 250,000 clones, 90% to 95% seen once. Sequenced input: PBMCs or T cells enriched from blood (not recorded which). The TCR comes from a woman younger than 35 who had recovered from COVID-19.

The CDR3 loop is CASSLDREDTAFF. As DNA, the CDR3 is TGTGCCAGCAGTTTGGACAGGGAGGATACTGCTTTCTTT. The chain employs TRBV2 and TRBJ1-1; the match to TRBD1 covers 8 bases. V dropped 5 bases and J dropped 11; count of bases not matched to a gene: 10. The CDR3 covers 13 residues. CDR1 and CDR2 (germline): SNHLY, FYNNEI.